Listed here are 14 T cell receptor beta chains from one sample, sequenced in a study. TCRdb called the 5' RACE reads again in MiXCR, with one record for every CDR3 protein. This table has around 29,000 distinct CDR3 sequences, 26% appearing once. Sequencing was performed on naive CD4+ T cells sorted from a lymph node. Noted subset: naive CD4+ T cells, CD4+CD45RA+CD25-. Every receptor here comes from a female donor with breast cancer.

This clonotype was seen a single time. The chain links TRBV7-9 to TRBJ1-4, with D possibly matching TRBD1 (5 bases). This CDR3 has 16 residues. Between the trimmed V and J ends, which lost 4 bases and 4 bases, there was a span of 16 bases. Germline CDR1 and CDR2: SEHNR and FQNEAQ (reference sequence). The CDR3 region has the DNA TGTGCCAGCAGCTCTCCAGGGATAGCGCTTAATGAAAAACTGTTTTTT. Its translation is CASSSPGIALNEKLFF.

This clonotype was counted only a few times. The gene calls are TRBV5-1 and TRBJ2-7, with TRBD1 matching 10 bases. Germline assignment: CDR1 SGHRS and CDR2 YFSETQ. After removal of 4 bases from V and 0 bases from J, the junction contained 4 bases not matched to a gene. The CDR3 has 15 residues. CDR3 DNA sequence: TGCGCCAGCAGCCCGAGGACAGGGGGCTCCTACGAGCAGTACTTC. This encodes CASSPRTGGSYEQYF.

The V call is TRBV10-1, the J call TRBJ2-2; D remains unclear. The CDR3 consists of 13 residues. Germline lookup yields CDR1 WNHNN and CDR2 SYGVQD (reference sequence). V was pared by 3 bases and J by 6 bases, with 8 bases between. The CDR3 loop reads CASSESAAGELFF. The CDR3 nucleotides read TGCGCCAGCAGTGAATCGGCTGCCGGGGAGCTGTTTTTT.

This clonotype was counted only a few times. The chain is built from TRBV5-1 and TRBJ2-1, with TRBD2 identical over 10 bases. Germline CDR1 SGHRS, CDR2 YFSETQ. V was pared by 0 bases and J by 8 bases, with 8 bases of the junction left unmatched. The CDR3 sequence is 16 residues long. In nucleotides, the CDR3 is TGCGCCAGCAGCTTGGTGCTAGCGGGAGAGAAGGATGAGCAGTTCTTC. Its translation is CASSLVLAGEKDEQFF.

The V gene is TRBV5-5, the J gene TRBJ1-6; TRBD1 matches 8 bases. This CDR3 is built from 15 residues. CDR1 is SGHKS and CDR2 is YYEKEE in the germline V gene (reference sequence). V trimming: 0 bases; J trimming: 9 bases; junction bases outside the gene matches: 5. CDR3 sequence (DNA): TGTGCCAGCAGCTTGGTTCAGGGGGCTCTTTCACCCCTCCACTTT. It yields the protein CASSLVQGALSPLHF. The full variable domain, with the rest looked up from reference TRBV5-5 and TRBJ1-6, is DAGVTQSPTHLIKTRGQQVTLRCSPISGHKSVSWYQQVLGQGPQFIFQYYEKEERGRGNFPDRFSARQFPNYSSELNVNALLLGDSALYLCASSLVQGALSPLHFGNGTRLTVT.

The chain couples TRBV20-1 to TRBJ2-7; tentatively, D is TRBD1 (6 bases). The germline CDR1 and CDR2 sequences are DFQATT and SNEGSKA (reference sequence). CDR3 length equals 14 residues. Trimming took off 5 bases at V and 3 bases at J, with 17 bases between the two ends. The CDR3 protein is CSAPPAGAFYEQYF. The CDR3 DNA sequence: TGCAGTGCTCCTCCGGCAGGGGCCTTCTACGAGCAGTACTTC.

Details on this clonotype: This may arise from a read error, as a much more abundant clone is one base away. The chain uses TRBV27 and TRBJ2-5; TRBD2 agrees at 10 bases. Germline trimming cut 10 bases from V and 1 base from J; bases unmatched to any gene: 6. Germline CDR1 reads MNHEY; CDR2 reads SMNVEV (reference sequence). The CDR3 is made up of 14 amino acids. The CDR3 coding sequence is TGTGCCAACAGAAGGACTAGCGGCCAAGAGACCCAGTACTTC. Translating it yields CANRRTSGQETQYF.

The V gene is TRBV11-2, the J gene TRBJ1-4, with unresolved D. Between the trimmed V and J ends, which lost 3 bases and 12 bases, there was a span of 17 bases. The length of the CDR3 is 14 residues. The germline gives CDR1 SGHAT, CDR2 FQNNGV. CDR3 protein: CASSFGGYEGELFF. CDR3 bases: TGTGCCAGCAGCTTCGGAGGATATGAAGGAGAACTGTTTTTT.

This clonotype was found once. V gene TRBV20-1 combines with J gene TRBJ2-5; D may be TRBD2 (5 bases). V was pared by 0 bases and J by 5 bases, with 19 bases between. From germline, CDR1 is DFQATT and CDR2 SNEGSKA (reference sequence). The CDR3 length is 16 residues. The CDR3 region is CSARDPARGRRETQYF. The CDR3, as DNA: TGCAGTGCTAGAGATCCGGCTAGAGGGAGAAGGGAGACCCAGTACTTC.

This clonotype was seen once. The V call is TRBV5-1, the J call TRBJ1-2; D perhaps matches TRBD1 (5 bases). V dropped 7 bases and J dropped 6 bases, with 16 bases sitting between them. Germline CDR1 is SGHRS and CDR2 is YFSETQ. This CDR3 contains 13 residues. The chain's CDR3 is CASGPEWGDGYTF. The CDR3 region has the DNA TGCGCCAGCGGCCCTGAATGGGGGGATGGCTACACCTTC.

This clonotype came up many times. The CDR3 loop is CASSPTGGAFNEQFF. DNA of the CDR3: TGTGCCAGCAGCCCGACCGGTGGTGCCTTTAATGAGCAGTTCTTC. V and J are TRBV7-9 and TRBJ2-1; D remains unclear. Trimming cost V 5 bases and J 7 bases, with 18 bases left between them. Germline lookup yields CDR1 SEHNR and CDR2 FQNEAQ (reference sequence). The CDR3 is 15 residues long.

The genes are TRBV4-1 and TRBJ2-1, with 10 bases identical to TRBD1. This CDR3 comprises 16 residues. The junction had 16 bases not matched to a gene; V was cut back by 8 bases and J by 9 bases. The V gene's germline CDR1 is MGHRA and CDR2 YSYEKL. CDR3 loop: CASLTTPGQGEGEQFF. In DNA form, the CDR3 reads TGCGCCAGCCTAACGACCCCCGGACAGGGGGAGGGTGAGCAGTTCTTC.

The rearrangement uses TRBV20-1 and TRBJ1-4; 7 positions match TRBD1. Germline lookup yields CDR1 DFQATT and CDR2 SNEGSKA (reference sequence). This CDR3 is 17 amino acids long. J was trimmed by 0 bases and V by 6 bases; bases with no gene match: 13. The CDR3 nucleotides are TGCAGTGCCCCCTTAGCAGGGGGATCTGCAACTAATGAAAAACTGTTTTTT. Protein sequence: CSAPLAGGSATNEKLFF.

This clonotype has more than one count but fewer than ten. The gene calls are TRBV3-1 and TRBJ1-1; D may be TRBD1 (6 bases). CDR3 length: 15 residues. Per the germline V gene, CDR1 is LGHDT and CDR2 is YNNKEL (reference sequence). Trimming left V 2 bases short and J 6 bases short, with 16 bases between. As DNA, the CDR3 is TGTGCCAGCAGCCAAAGGACCCCGGGGGCGTCTGAAGCTTTCTTT. It codes for CASSQRTPGASEAFF.